Each of the 27 T cell receptor beta chains below was sequenced from the same sample in a study of blood T cell repertoires in COVID-19. Assay used: immunoSEQ multiplex PCR; TCRdb lists only in-frame clones, some missing. Of around 200,000 clones listed, around 82% are singletons. Sequenced material: peripheral blood. The receptors stem from a man between 45 and 60 years old with active or convalescent COVID-19.

The chain is built from TRBV19 and TRBJ1-6; D call uncertain. V lost 7 bases, J lost 5 bases, and 9 bases lay in between. The CDR3 is 13 residues long. CDR1 and CDR2 (germline): LNHDA, SQIVND (reference sequence). The CDR3 DNA sequence: TGTGCCAGTACCACGGTCCATAATTCACCCCTCCACTTT. It is translated as CASTTVHNSPLHF.

The chain employs TRBV4-3 and TRBJ1-2, with D possibly being TRBD1 (5 bases). In germline, CDR1 is LGHNA, CDR2 YSLEER. The CDR3 is made up of 13 amino acids. V lost 0 bases and J 4 bases, leaving 6 bases between the germline ends. CDR3 coding DNA: TGCGCCAGCAGCCAAGACAGGGCCTATGGCTACACCTTC. Translated, it gives CASSQDRAYGYTF.

The chain combines TRBV7-2 with TRBJ2-2; the match to TRBD2 covers 8 bases. Per germline, CDR1 SGHTA and CDR2 FQGNSA. This CDR3 is 16 amino acids long. With 2 bases clipped from V and 4 bases from J, the junction kept 6 bases outside the gene matches. CDR3 coding DNA: TGTGCCAGCAGCTTACGGCGGGAGGCGGTCACCGGGGAGCTGTTTTTT. Its translation: CASSLRREAVTGELFF.

The chain uses TRBV9 and TRBJ2-1; tentatively, D is TRBD2 (6 bases). CDR1 is SGDLS and CDR2 is YYNGEE in the germline V gene. The V and J ends lost 0 bases and 2 bases respectively, with 9 bases between them. The CDR3 totals 15 residues. The CDR3 loop reads CASSVEVAAYNEQFF. CDR3 DNA: TGTGCCAGCAGCGTAGAGGTAGCGGCCTACAATGAGCAGTTCTTC.

V is TRBV5-1 and J is TRBJ2-5, with TRBD1 identical over 8 bases. After removal of 0 bases from V and 4 bases from J, the junction contained 5 bases not matched to a gene. The CDR3 extends over 15 amino acids. Germline V lookup: CDR1 SGHRS, CDR2 YFSETQ. CDR3 DNA: TGCGCCAGCAGCTTGGACGGCAGGGGGCGAGAGACCCAGTACTTC. Its protein product is CASSLDGRGRETQYF.

Here the CDR3 DNA reads TGTGCCAGTAGTATGTCGGGGGGAGATACGCAGTATTTT. This sequence encodes CASSMSGGDTQYF. V usage is TRBV19 and J usage is TRBJ2-3; 7 bases are a match to TRBD2. V gave up 3 bases and J gave up 5 bases; unmatched junction bases: 2. Looked up from germline, CDR1 is LNHDA and CDR2 is SQIVND (reference sequence). The CDR3 totals 13 residues.

The gene calls are TRBV7-6 and TRBJ1-4, with TRBD1 as a possible D gene (6 bases). Germline CDR1 SGHVS, CDR2 FNYEAQ. This CDR3 region has 18 residues. Trimming took 2 bases from V and 0 from J, leaving 16 bases between them. The CDR3 loop reads CASSLFGGTPSTNEKLFF. DNA for the CDR3: TGTGCCAGCAGCTTATTTGGTGGGACACCCTCAACTAATGAAAAACTGTTTTTT.

J is TRBJ2-1 and V is TRBV7-9, with TRBD2 as a possible D gene (6 bases). V lost 5 bases to trimming and J lost 7 bases, with 15 bases between them. This CDR3 has 14 residues. Germline V CDR1 and CDR2: SEHNR, FQNEAQ (reference sequence). CDR3 protein: CASSAPGLKNEQFF. In nucleotides, the CDR3 is TGTGCCAGCAGCGCCCCCGGACTAAAAAATGAGCAGTTCTTC.

V is TRBV27 and J is TRBJ1-4, with D possibly TRBD1 on 5 matching bases. Germline assignment: CDR1 MNHEY and CDR2 SMNVEV (reference sequence). Trimming left V 1 base short and J 6 bases short, with 9 bases between. The CDR3 sequence is 14 residues long. The CDR3 is CASSLYGTDEKLFF. The CDR3 nucleotides are TGTGCCAGCAGTTTATACGGGACTGATGAAAAACTGTTTTTT.

V is TRBV9 and J is TRBJ2-5; 9 nucleotides match TRBD1. Germline lookup yields CDR1 SGDLS and CDR2 YYNGEE. The CDR3 totals 15 residues. J lost 5 bases, V lost 4 bases, and 9 bases had no gene match. As DNA, the CDR3 is TGTGCCAGCAGCCTTACAGGGGGCTCGACTGAGACCCAGTACTTC. It is translated as CASSLTGGSTETQYF.

The chain has TRBV2 and TRBJ1-4; no clear D. The CDR3 runs 14 residues. Germline loops: CDR1 SNHLY, CDR2 FYNNEI. Trimming removed 2 bases from V and 5 bases from J, with 9 bases in between. This CDR3 is CASSEFQLNEKLFF. The CDR3 DNA is TGTGCCAGCAGTGAATTCCAGTTAAATGAAAAACTGTTTTTT.

V usage is TRBV19 and J usage is TRBJ2-7; TRBD2 matches 10 bases. The germline V gene encodes CDR1 LNHDA and CDR2 SQIVND (reference sequence). V was pared by 10 bases and J by 5 bases, with 17 bases of the junction left unmatched. The CDR3 totals 16 residues. CDR3 nucleotide sequence: TGTGCCACCTCGACCGGACTAGCGGTTATTACAGACGAGCAGTACTTC. Translated, it gives CATSTGLAVITDEQYF.

The chain couples TRBV28 to TRBJ1-2; D call uncertain. The ends were cut back, 3 bases at V and 6 bases at J, with 5 bases in the middle. Germline lookup yields CDR1 MDHEN and CDR2 SYDVKM. The CDR3 spans 11 residues. The DNA for the CDR3 is TGTGCCAGCAGTTTGGAGAATGGCTACACCTTC. Its protein is CASSLENGYTF.

The chain has TRBV30 and TRBJ1-3, with D possibly TRBD1 on 6 matching bases. Germline assignment: CDR1 GTSNPN and CDR2 SVGIG (reference sequence). Trimming removed 2 bases from V and 0 bases from J, with 11 bases in between. There are 15 residues in the CDR3. CDR3 sequence (DNA): TGTGCCTGGAGTTACTCGGACAGCTCTGGAAACACCATATATTTT. Translated: CAWSYSDSSGNTIYF. The full variable domain, its missing parts supplied by reference TRBV30 and TRBJ1-3, is SQTIHQWPATLVQPVGSPLSLECTVEGTSNPNLYWYRQAAGRGLQLLFYSVGIGQISSEVPQNLSASRPQDRQFILSSKKLLLSDSGFYLCAWSYSDSSGNTIYFGEGSWLTVV.

The genes are TRBV28 and TRBJ2-7; 7 bases are a match to TRBD1. CDR3 length: 19 amino acids. Germline V gene data show CDR1 as MDHEN and CDR2 as SYDVKM. J was trimmed by 0 bases and V by 5 bases; bases with no gene match: 19. The CDR3 region has the DNA TGTGCCAGCAGTACTCAGACAGGGAGTTTATTCTCCTTCTCCTACGAGCAGTACTTC. It specifies CASSTQTGSLFSFSYEQYF.

The chain couples TRBV11-3 to TRBJ2-5, with TRBD1 as a possible D gene (6 bases). Deletions cut 4 bases from V and 2 bases from J, with 11 bases between. There are 14 residues in the CDR3. The germline CDR1 and CDR2 sequences are SGHNT and YENEEA. The CDR3 DNA reads as TGTGCCAGCAGCTCAGGACAGCAACAAGAGACCCAGTACTTC. Its protein product is CASSSGQQQETQYF.

The CDR3 spells CASSRLAGVAGQYF. CDR3 in DNA: TGCGCCAGCAGCCGACTAGCGGGAGTGGCGGGGCAGTACTTC. This rearrangement joins TRBV5-1 to TRBJ2-7, with 12 bases lining up with TRBD2. Germline V gene lookup returns CDR1 SGHRS and CDR2 YFSETQ. The CDR3 runs 14 residues. J lost 9 bases, V lost 4 bases, and 8 bases had no gene match.

A note on this clone: Other DNA sequences from this sample encode an identical CDR3 as well. The chain has TRBV7-9 and TRBJ2-7; possible D gene TRBD2, 6 bases. The CDR3 is made up of 14 amino acids. V shed 1 base and J shed 3 bases, with 10 bases lying between them. CDR1 is SEHNR and CDR2 is FQNEAQ in the germline V gene (reference sequence). CDR3 sequence: CASSLGGVSYEQYF. For the CDR3, the DNA is TGTGCCAGCAGCTTAGGGGGGGTAAGCTACGAGCAGTACTTC.

Concerning this clone itself: The same CDR3 arises from other DNA sequences in this sample as well. J is TRBJ1-1 and V is TRBV12-3 or TRBV12-4; unclear D gene. The CDR3 covers 13 residues. V was shortened by 2 bases and J by 3 bases, with 7 bases between the two germline ends. CDR3 protein: CASSLTADTEAFF. In DNA, the CDR3 is TGTGCCAGCAGTTTAACCGCAGACACTGAAGCTTTCTTT.

V is TRBV4-1 and J is TRBJ1-4, with 7 bases fitting TRBD1. This CDR3 comprises 18 residues. The V gene's germline CDR1 is MGHRA and CDR2 YSYEKL. Unmatched junction bases numbered 12, after V lost 0 bases and J lost 5 bases. The CDR3: CASSQEGGRGNSNEKLFF. CDR3 coding DNA: TGCGCCAGCAGCCAAGAAGGGGGCAGGGGGAATTCGAATGAAAAACTGTTTTTT.

V usage is TRBV5-1 and J usage is TRBJ1-1; 8 nucleotides match TRBD1. The CDR3 length is 16 residues. Germline CDR1 and CDR2: SGHRS and YFSETQ. J lost 4 bases, V lost 5 bases, and 13 bases had no gene match. CDR3 protein: CASSLWSGRGPTEAFF. The CDR3 nucleotides are TGCGCCAGCAGTCTTTGGTCCGGCAGGGGGCCCACTGAAGCTTTCTTT.

The V call is TRBV28, the J call TRBJ1-6; a possible D gene is TRBD1 (6 bases). Germline V lookup: CDR1 MDHEN, CDR2 SYDVKM. The CDR3 sequence is 16 residues long. The V gene lost 5 bases and the J gene lost 7 bases, with 18 bases spanning the gap. The CDR3 loop is CASSALGQRSNSPLHF. In DNA, the CDR3 is TGTGCCAGCAGTGCGCTCGGACAGCGGTCAAATTCACCCCTCCACTTT.

The chain has TRBV11-3 and TRBJ2-3; 9 nucleotides match TRBD1. Germline CDR1 reads SGHNT; CDR2 reads YENEEA. This CDR3 spans 14 amino acids. The trim removed 5 bases at V and 4 bases at J, leaving 4 bases unmatched. As DNA, the CDR3 is TGTGCCAGCAGCGGGACAGGGCTCCCAGATACGCAGTATTTT. It is translated as CASSGTGLPDTQYF.

The rearrangement links TRBV7-2 to TRBJ1-1; 7 bases agree with TRBD1. The CDR3 covers 15 residues. V shed 5 bases and J 1 base; nucleotides not matched to a gene: 7. In germline, CDR1 is SGHTA, CDR2 FQGNSA. CDR3 in amino acids: CASSPRTGRNTEAFF. CDR3 bases: TGTGCCAGCAGCCCGCGGACAGGACGGAACACTGAAGCTTTCTTT.

The V and J genes are TRBV6-5 and TRBJ2-7; TRBD1 matches at 7 bases. The CDR3 runs to 12 residues. Germline V lookup: CDR1 MNHEY, CDR2 SVGAGI. V gave up 7 bases and J gave up 2 bases; unmatched junction bases: 2. The CDR3 is CASTGTAYEQYF. CDR3 nucleotide sequence: TGTGCCAGCACCGGGACAGCCTACGAGCAGTACTTC.

This sequence joins TRBV6-1 and TRBJ1-1, with 7 bases lining up with TRBD1. The CDR3 covers 16 residues. The ends lost 4 bases at V and 0 bases at J; junction bases unmatched: 8. Germline CDR1 MNHNS, CDR2 SASEGT. The CDR3 nucleotides read TGTGCCAGCAGTGGGTGGCCGGGACAGTTGAACACTGAAGCTTTCTTT. It yields the protein CASSGWPGQLNTEAFF.

The chain links TRBV5-1 to TRBJ2-2, with 7 bases matching TRBD2. Germline V CDR1 and CDR2: SGHRS, YFSETQ. V lost 3 bases and J lost 4; bases outside the gene matches: 9. The CDR3 covers 16 residues. Here the CDR3 reads CASSSVGGRSTGELFF. For the CDR3, the DNA is TGCGCCAGCAGCTCGGTGGGGGGGAGGAGCACCGGGGAGCTGTTTTTT.